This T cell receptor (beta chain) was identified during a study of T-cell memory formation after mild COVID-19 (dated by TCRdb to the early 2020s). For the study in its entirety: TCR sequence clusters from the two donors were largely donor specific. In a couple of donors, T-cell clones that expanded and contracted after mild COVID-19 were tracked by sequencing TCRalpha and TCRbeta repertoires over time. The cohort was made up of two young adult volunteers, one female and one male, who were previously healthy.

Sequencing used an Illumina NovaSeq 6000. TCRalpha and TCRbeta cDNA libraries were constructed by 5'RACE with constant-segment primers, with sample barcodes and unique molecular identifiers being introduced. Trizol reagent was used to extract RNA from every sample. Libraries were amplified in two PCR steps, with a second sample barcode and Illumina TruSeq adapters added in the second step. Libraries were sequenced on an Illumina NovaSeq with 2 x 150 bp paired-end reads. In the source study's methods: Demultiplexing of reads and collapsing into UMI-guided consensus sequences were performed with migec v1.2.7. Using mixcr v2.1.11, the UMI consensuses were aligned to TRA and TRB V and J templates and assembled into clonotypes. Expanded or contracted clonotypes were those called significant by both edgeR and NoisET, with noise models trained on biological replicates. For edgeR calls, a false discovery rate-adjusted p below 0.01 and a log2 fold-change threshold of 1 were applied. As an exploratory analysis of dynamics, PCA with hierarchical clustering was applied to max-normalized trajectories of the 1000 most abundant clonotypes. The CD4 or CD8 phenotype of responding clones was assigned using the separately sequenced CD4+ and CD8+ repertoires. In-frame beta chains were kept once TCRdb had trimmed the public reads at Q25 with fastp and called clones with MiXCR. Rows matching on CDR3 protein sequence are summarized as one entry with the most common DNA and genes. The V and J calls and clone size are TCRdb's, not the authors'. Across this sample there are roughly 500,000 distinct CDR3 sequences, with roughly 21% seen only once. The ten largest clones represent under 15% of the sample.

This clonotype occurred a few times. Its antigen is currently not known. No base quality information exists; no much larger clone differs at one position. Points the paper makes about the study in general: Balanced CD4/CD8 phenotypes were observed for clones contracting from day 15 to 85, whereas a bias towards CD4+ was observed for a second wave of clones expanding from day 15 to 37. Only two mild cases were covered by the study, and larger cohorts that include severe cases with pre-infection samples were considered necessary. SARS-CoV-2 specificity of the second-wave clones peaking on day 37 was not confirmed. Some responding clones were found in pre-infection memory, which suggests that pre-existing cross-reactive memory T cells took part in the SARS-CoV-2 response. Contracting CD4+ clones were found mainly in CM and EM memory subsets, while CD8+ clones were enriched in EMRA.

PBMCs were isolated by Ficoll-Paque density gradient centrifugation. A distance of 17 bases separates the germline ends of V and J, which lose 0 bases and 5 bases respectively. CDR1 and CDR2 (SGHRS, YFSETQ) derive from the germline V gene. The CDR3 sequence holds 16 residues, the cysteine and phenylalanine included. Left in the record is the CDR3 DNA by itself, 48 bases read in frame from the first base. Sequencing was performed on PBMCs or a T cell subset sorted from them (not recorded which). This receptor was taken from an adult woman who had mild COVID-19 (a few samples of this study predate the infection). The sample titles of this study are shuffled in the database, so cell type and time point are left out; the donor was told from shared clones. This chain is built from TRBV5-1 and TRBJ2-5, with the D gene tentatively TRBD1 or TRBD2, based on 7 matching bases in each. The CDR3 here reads CASSLAYRGGEETQYF. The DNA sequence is TGCGCCAGCAGCTTGGCCTACAGGGGAGGGGAGGAGACCCAGTACTTC.